This TCR beta chain was identified in a study of blood T cell repertoires in COVID-19. CDR3 length: 13 amino acids. CDR1 MNHEY and CDR2 SVGAGI come from the germline V gene. With 8 bases removed from V and 8 bases from J, the gap between germline ends came to 18 bases. TCRdb's copy holds only in-frame clones and misses some; the assay was immunoSEQ multiplex PCR. Counted here are 160,000 or so clones, roughly 90% occurring once; the ten biggest clones make up roughly a sixth. The sequence derives from a man in his sixties with active or convalescent COVID-19. The sample comprised peripheral blood. The chain couples TRBV6-5 to TRBJ1-1; unclear D gene. The CDR3 spells CASHARPGIEAFF. CDR3 in DNA: TGTGCCAGCCACGCAAGACCGGGGATCGAAGCTTTCTTT.